The clone carrying this T cell receptor (beta chain) was detected a few times. The antigen is unknown. Sequencing libraries for TCR beta were prepared with iRepertoire HTBI primers and Arm-PCR of CDR3 regions. One entry per CDR3 protein results from TCRdb running MiXCR on the multiplex PCR reads. The sample has around 480,000 distinct CDR3 sequences; about 16% are singletons. Time point of the sample: newly diagnosed GD, antithyroid drugs for less than 3 months. From PBMCs, RNA was extracted and then used to make the TCR library. The data derive from a study of regulatory T cells in long-lasting Graves disease. General study findings and limits: It was in persistent disease that TRBV28, TRBJ1-2 and TRBJ2-5 were favored. Accuracy might have suffered from few samples. For persistent Graves' patients, TCR diversity was lower than for newly diagnosed ones. The researchers studied only peripheral blood, not thyroid tissue.

Germline CDR1 and CDR2: LGHDT and YNNKEL (reference sequence). The CDR3 contains 13 residues. Between the trimmed V and J ends, which lost 3 bases and 5 bases, there was a span of 10 bases. The same data also went into a second study, on T cells in Graves' hyperthyroidism and ophthalmopathy.

The chain combines TRBV3-1 with TRBJ2-5, with a tentative D call TRBD2 (5 bases). Sequenced here: peripheral blood mononuclear cells (PBMCs), sampled at new diagnosis, from a patient treated with antithyroid drugs. The TCR comes from a woman aged 35-65 years with Graves disease. The CDR3 loop reads CASSQGSVETQYF. Written as DNA, the CDR3 is TGTGCCAGCAGCCAGGGTAGCGTGGAGACCCAGTACTTC.